These 21 T cell receptor beta chains were all obtained from the same sample, sequenced in a study of shared clonotypes between healthy human individuals. Produced via immunoSEQ multiplex PCR; TCRdb's table is partial and in-frame only. Of 470,000 or so clones detected, about 72% appear once; the ten largest clones hold more than 10%. Sequencing was done on a sample of PBMCs. The receptors originated from a woman aged 40 to 49 in good health. Some clones in this sample may be carry-over from other donors' samples.

The chain recombines TRBV6-6 with TRBJ1-1; D remains ambiguous. V lost 7 bases and J 1 base, leaving 19 bases between the germline ends. Per germline, CDR1 MNHNY and CDR2 SVGAGI (reference sequence). This CDR3 spans 16 amino acids. The CDR3 DNA sequence: TGTGCCAGCAAAAAGGACCGCGCGCTTGGGAACACTGAAGCTTTCTTT. Its protein is CASKKDRALGNTEAFF.

This clone was recorded a few times. The chain couples TRBV2 to TRBJ1-6, with 7 nucleotides matching TRBD1. Trimming cost V 8 bases and J 3 bases; bases outside gene matches: 7. The CDR3 has 15 residues. Germline-derived CDR1 and CDR2 are SNHLY and FYNNEI. CDR3: CASSTGTVYNSPLHF. The CDR3 coding sequence is TGTGCCAGCTCGACAGGGACCGTCTATAATTCACCCCTCCACTTT.

This chain joins TRBV28 and TRBJ2-7; D call uncertain. Looked up from germline, CDR1 is MDHEN and CDR2 is SYDVKM. V was trimmed by 5 bases and J by 4 bases, leaving 3 bases between them. The CDR3 runs 10 residues. CDR3 in DNA: TGTGCCAGCAGTGATTACGAGCAGTACTTC. This translates into CASSDYEQYF. The full variable domain, completed using reference TRBV28 and TRBJ2-7, is DVKVTQSSRYLVKRTGEKVFLECVQDMDHENMFWYRQDPGLGLRLIYFSYDVKMKEKGDIPEGYSVSREKKERFSLILESASTNQTSMYLCASSDYEQYFGPGTRLTVT.

CDR3 coding DNA: TGTGCCAGCAGCGTGGGAGGGTTCGCGAACACCGGGGAGCTGTTTTTT. This encodes CASSVGGFANTGELFF. The chain carries TRBV9 and TRBJ2-2; 7 positions agree with TRBD2. The germline gives CDR1 SGDLS, CDR2 YYNGEE. The CDR3 runs 16 residues. With 2 bases clipped from V and 0 bases from J, the junction kept 4 bases outside the gene matches.

Details on this clone: A read error is possible here, since a much larger clone lies one base away. The rearrangement uses TRBV7-2 and TRBJ2-7, with unresolved D. The germline V gene encodes CDR1 SGHTA and CDR2 FQGNSA. Trimming took off 6 bases at V and 0 bases at J, with 3 bases between the two ends. The CDR3 length is 11 residues. The CDR3, as DNA: TGTGCCAGCAGTGCCTCCTACGAGCAGTACTTC. This gives the protein CASSASYEQYF.

This clone was seen only a few times. This chain joins TRBV29-1 and TRBJ1-1; the D gene is possibly TRBD1 (5 bases). The CDR3 has 12 amino acids. Germline V CDR1 and CDR2: SQVTM, ANQGSEA. Trimming removed 7 bases from V and 3 bases from J, with 12 bases in between. The CDR3 spells CSANRDDTEAFF. CDR3 in DNA: TGCAGCGCAAACCGGGACGACACTGAAGCTTTCTTT.

V and J are TRBV4-1 and TRBJ2-1, with D uncertain. CDR3 length: 13 amino acids. V gave up 4 bases and J gave up 7 bases, with 11 bases separating them. The germline V gene has CDR1 MGHRA and CDR2 YSYEKL. The CDR3 nucleotides read TGCGCCAGCAGCCCGCTTGTGGGGAATGAGCAGTTCTTC. Translating gives CASSPLVGNEQFF.

The chain couples TRBV4-3 to TRBJ2-1, with TRBD1 as a possible D gene (6 bases). Germline CDR1 LGHNA, CDR2 YSLEER. CDR3 length equals 15 residues. Trimming shortened V by 4 bases and J by 8 bases, and 18 bases separated the two germline ends. The CDR3 loop is CASSPGARWLDEQFF. CDR3 bases: TGCGCCAGCAGCCCAGGGGCTAGGTGGTTGGATGAGCAGTTCTTC.

This clone was observed many times. As DNA, the CDR3 is TGTGCCAGCAGACCGGGACAGGGAGTCAGCGGTGAGCAGTTCTTC. Its translation: CASRPGQGVSGEQFF. V gene TRBV6-5 combines with J gene TRBJ2-1, with 9 bases fitting TRBD1. Germline V gives CDR1 MNHEY, CDR2 SVGAGI. V dropped 6 bases and J dropped 9; count of bases not matched to a gene: 12. This CDR3 is 15 amino acids long.

This clone occurred a few times. The gene calls are TRBV10-2 and TRBJ2-2; D uncertain. The ends were cut back, 7 bases at V and 0 bases at J, with 12 bases in the middle. The CDR3 has 15 amino acids. Germline CDR1 reads WSHSY; CDR2 reads SAAADI. The CDR3 sequence is CASTPVTTNTGELFF. The CDR3 coding sequence is TGCGCCAGCACGCCGGTGACCACGAACACCGGGGAGCTGTTTTTT.

Only a few counts were recorded for this clone. This sequence joins TRBV11-2 and TRBJ2-5; 14 bases fit TRBD2. The trim removed 1 base at V and 4 bases at J, leaving 11 bases unmatched. This CDR3 contains 19 residues. Germline loops: CDR1 SGHAT, CDR2 FQNNGV. The CDR3 region is CASSLVGWGTSGSSETQYF. DNA for the CDR3: TGTGCCAGCAGCTTAGTAGGGTGGGGGACTAGCGGGAGTTCAGAGACCCAGTACTTC.

To note about this clone: At one end, the junction sequence differs from germline, possibly due to a read error. The CDR3 bases are TGTGCCAGCAGCCCCCAGGGGGCGGGGACTGAAGCTTCCTTT. It specifies CASSPQGAGTEASF. The chain uses TRBV7-9 and TRBJ1-1; 8 bases match TRBD1. From germline, CDR1 is SEHNR and CDR2 FQNEAQ (reference sequence). There are 14 residues in the CDR3.

This chain joins TRBV28 and TRBJ2-3; 9 positions match TRBD2. CDR1 is MDHEN and CDR2 is SYDVKM in the germline V gene. Trimming removed 2 bases from V and 2 bases from J; junction bases left unmatched: 11. The CDR3 consists of 18 residues. Written as DNA, the CDR3 is TGTGCCAGCAGTTTAGACACCGGCCTAGCGGGGATCACAGATACGCAGTATTTT. It encodes CASSLDTGLAGITDTQYF.

The genes are TRBV2 and TRBJ2-7; 11 bases fit TRBD2. CDR1 SNHLY and CDR2 FYNNEI come from the germline V gene. This CDR3 has 17 residues. V was clipped by 8 bases and J by 4 bases; unmatched bases: 16. For the CDR3, the DNA is TGTGCCAGCCGTAGGAGCTACCTAGCGGGAGGACTATACGAGCAGTACTTC. Its protein product is CASRRSYLAGGLYEQYF.

This clone occurred a few times. This chain joins TRBV11-2 and TRBJ1-3; tentatively, D is TRBD1 (5 bases). The V end was cut by 5 bases, the J end by 3 bases, with 14 bases between. Looked up from germline, CDR1 is SGHAT and CDR2 is FQNNGV. There are 15 residues in the CDR3. CDR3 region: CASSPLGGVGNTIYF. Here the CDR3 DNA reads TGTGCCAGCAGCCCGCTTGGGGGGGTTGGAAACACCATATATTTT.

On this clone: A read error is likely here: a far larger clone is one base away. The chain combines TRBV4-1 with TRBJ2-3; 9 bases fit TRBD2. V dropped 2 bases and J dropped 3; count of bases not matched to a gene: 6. This CDR3 contains 16 residues. Germline V gene lookup returns CDR1 MGHRA and CDR2 YSYEKL. Here the CDR3 DNA reads TGCGCCAGCAGCCAACGCGCGGGAGGGAAGACAGATACGCAGTATTTT. It yields the protein CASSQRAGGKTDTQYF.

V and J are TRBV28 and TRBJ2-7; TRBD1 aligns across 7 bases. The germline gives CDR1 MDHEN, CDR2 SYDVKM. After removal of 2 bases from V and 7 bases from J, the junction contained 5 bases not matched to a gene. This CDR3 is built from 13 residues. The DNA for the CDR3 is TGTGCCAGCAGTTTAATGGACAGGCGAGAGCAGTACTTC. Residues: CASSLMDRREQYF.

J is TRBJ1-5 and V is TRBV19; no reliable D call. V lost 7 bases, J lost 0 bases, and 10 bases lay in between. CDR1 is LNHDA, CDR2 SQIVND, per germline (reference sequence). CDR3 size: 14 residues. CDR3 sequence: CASTHGDSNQPQHF. For the CDR3, the DNA is TGTGCCAGTACTCATGGGGATAGCAATCAGCCCCAGCATTTT.

The J gene is TRBJ1-4, the V gene TRBV6-1, with D tentatively TRBD1 (6 bases). This CDR3 is built from 16 residues. The germline CDR1 and CDR2 sequences are MNHNS and SASEGT. The germline V and J ends were trimmed by 2 bases and 11 bases, with 21 bases remaining between them. The CDR3 bases are TGTGCCAGCAGTGAATCCCGAGGACAGCGGTCGGGGAAACTGTTTTTT. Translated: CASSESRGQRSGKLFF.

This clone was recorded once. Given a far larger clone just one base away, this is likely a sequencing read error. The chain recombines TRBV28 with TRBJ1-3, with D tentatively TRBD1 (5 bases). From germline, CDR1 is MDHEN and CDR2 SYDVKM. The CDR3 loop spans 15 amino acids. DNA for the CDR3: TGTGCCAGCAGTTTGACCAGGGTCACTGGAAGCACCATATATTTT. It yields the protein CASSLTRVTGSTIYF.

The V and J genes are TRBV19 and TRBJ2-5; D may match TRBD1 or TRBD2 (6 bases each). The CDR3 totals 17 residues. Germline CDR1 and CDR2: LNHDA and SQIVND (reference sequence). Deletions cut 3 bases from V and 5 bases from J, with 22 bases between. The CDR3 nucleotides read TGTGCCAGTAGTATTCCGGACGGGCTCGGGGGCATGGAGACCCAGTACTTC. It yields the protein CASSIPDGLGGMETQYF.